Listed here are 25 T cell receptor beta chains from one sample, sequenced in a study of T cell repertoires in cytomegalovirus infection. The antigens of these receptors remain unknown. One entry per CDR3 protein, called by TCRdb with MiXCR from the reads. Here the sample spans 200,000 or so distinct CDR3 sequences, approximately 38% being singletons. Sequencing used CD8+ T cells from cultured PBMCs, obtained from culture after CMV antigen stimulation. These receptors were taken from a human donor in good health (CMV status not recorded). Some clones in this sample may be carry-over from other donors' samples.

The chain employs TRBV14 and TRBJ2-5; perhaps D is TRBD1 or TRBD2 (5 bases each). Between the trimmed V and J ends, which lost 4 bases and 3 bases, there was a span of 12 bases. The CDR3 is made up of 14 amino acids. CDR1 is SGHDN and CDR2 is FVKESK in the germline V gene. CDR3 in amino acids: CASSLGTREETQYF. CDR3 sequence (DNA): TGTGCCAGCAGCCTCGGGACGCGCGAAGAGACCCAGTACTTC.

The J gene is TRBJ2-7, the V gene TRBV11-2; tentative D call: TRBD2 (6 bases). The CDR3 spans 12 residues. The germline V gene has CDR1 SGHAT and CDR2 FQNNGV. V lost 1 base to trimming and J lost 9 bases, with 10 bases between them. The CDR3 DNA reads as TGTGCCAGCAGCTTAGGGGGGGTTGGGCAGTACTTC. Its protein is CASSLGGVGQYF.

V gene TRBV27 combines with J gene TRBJ2-7, with D possibly TRBD2 on 6 matching bases. CDR3 length equals 13 residues. The V end was cut by 8 bases, the J end by 3 bases, with 14 bases between. CDR1 is MNHEY, CDR2 SMNVEV, per germline (reference sequence). The CDR3 sequence: CASWQGGVYEQYF. DNA for the CDR3: TGTGCCAGCTGGCAAGGAGGGGTCTACGAGCAGTACTTC.

This clonotype was observed a handful of times. Relative to the germline gene, one junction end is altered; a read error may explain this. V is TRBV5-3 and J is TRBJ2-1, with TRBD2 matching 9 bases. TRBV5-3 is classed as an ORF, of uncertain function. This CDR3 is 15 amino acids long. In nucleotides, the CDR3 is TGTGCCAGCAGCTTGGTAGCGGGAGCTTACAATGAGCAGTTCTTC. Translation gives CASSLVAGAYNEQFF.

The chain recombines TRBV19 with TRBJ2-1; 7 nucleotides match TRBD2. Germline CDR1 reads LNHDA; CDR2 reads SQIVND (reference sequence). The CDR3 length is 15 residues. Losses at the gene ends were 9 bases for V and 7 bases for J; bases not matched to a gene: 15. Written as DNA, the CDR3 is TGTGCCAGCCTCAAGAGGGGAGGGCCCGGGAATGAGCAGTTCTTC. It specifies CASLKRGGPGNEQFF.

The V and J genes are TRBV2 and TRBJ2-3, with 13 bases lining up with TRBD2. The CDR3 covers 18 residues. The V gene end was trimmed by 0 bases and the J gene end by 3 bases; junction bases not matched to a gene: 6. Per the germline V gene, CDR1 is SNHLY and CDR2 is FYNNEI. CDR3 loop: CASSEAFGLAGETDTQYF. CDR3 nucleotide sequence: TGTGCCAGCAGTGAAGCTTTCGGACTAGCGGGAGAGACAGATACGCAGTATTTT.

Regarding this clonotype: A read error may be the cause here, since a much bigger clone is one base away. Since the CDR3 does not end with the conserved phenylalanine or tryptophan, this likely comes from a read error. The V gene is TRBV5-5, the J gene TRBJ2-1; TRBD2 aligns across 9 bases. Germline V lookup: CDR1 SGHKS, CDR2 YYEKEE (reference sequence). J lost 8 bases, V lost 0 bases, and 9 bases had no gene match. The CDR3 covers 16 residues. The CDR3 DNA sequence: TGTGCCAGCAGCTTGGTTGGGACTAGCCTGTACGATGAGCAGTTCTTA. Protein: CASSLVGTSLYDEQFL.

The rearrangement links TRBV11-2 to TRBJ2-3; unclear D gene. The CDR3 totals 12 residues. In germline, CDR1 is SGHAT, CDR2 FQNNGV. V was trimmed by 4 bases and J by 2 bases, leaving 4 bases between them. The CDR3 spells CASSWITDTQYF. In DNA form, the CDR3 reads TGTGCCAGCAGCTGGATCACAGATACGCAGTATTTT.

Written as DNA, the CDR3 is TGTGCCAGCAGTTATACGGGGTTCAATCAGCCCCAGCATTTT. Translating it yields CASSYTGFNQPQHF. V and J are TRBV27 and TRBJ1-5; D is undetermined. The CDR3 consists of 14 residues. Trimming took 4 bases from V and 3 from J, leaving 10 bases between them. CDR1 is MNHEY and CDR2 is SMNVEV in the germline V gene (reference sequence).

V is TRBV7-3 and J is TRBJ2-2, with 7 positions matching TRBD1. The CDR3 is 13 residues long. In germline, CDR1 is SGHTA, CDR2 FQGTGA. J gave up 6 bases and V 4 bases, and 2 bases lay outside the gene matches. This CDR3 reads CASSSQGAGELFF. The CDR3 nucleotides read TGTGCCAGCAGCTCGCAGGGGGCCGGGGAGCTGTTTTTT.

This clonotype was counted a few times. The chain is built from TRBV24-1 and TRBJ2-1; 12 bases are a match to TRBD2. The V and J ends lost 5 bases and 7 bases, in that order; junction bases with no gene match: 11. The germline V gene encodes CDR1 KGHDR and CDR2 SFDVKD. The CDR3 runs 17 residues. CDR3 sequence reads: CATSGLAGAQTVNEQFF. CDR3 in DNA: TGTGCCACCAGTGGACTAGCGGGAGCCCAGACGGTGAATGAGCAGTTCTTC.

The chain employs TRBV15 and TRBJ2-3; D is possibly TRBD1 or TRBD2 (6 bases each). This CDR3 is built from 15 residues. Germline loops: CDR1 LNHNV, CDR2 YYDKDF (reference sequence). V dropped 0 bases and J dropped 6 bases, with 13 bases sitting between them. CDR3 residues: CATSREGGLVDTQYF. CDR3 nucleotides: TGTGCCACCAGCAGAGAGGGGGGCCTCGTGGATACGCAGTATTTT.

This clonotype has more than one count but fewer than ten. V usage is TRBV12-3 or TRBV12-4 and J usage is TRBJ1-2; 8 positions match TRBD1. Losses at the gene ends were 6 bases for V and 2 bases for J; bases not matched to a gene: 8. The CDR3 is made up of 15 amino acids. DNA of the CDR3: TGTGCCAGCAGCGCGTTCAGGGGGCAGAACTATGGCTACACCTTC. Translation: CASSAFRGQNYGYTF.

The CDR3 loop reads CAGRPVSPDTQYF. The CDR3 nucleotides read TGTGCCGGACGACCGGTTAGCCCAGATACGCAGTATTTT. The V gene is TRBV11-2, the J gene TRBJ2-3; D remains ambiguous. Trimming pared 11 bases from V and 4 bases from J, leaving 16 bases between. The germline CDR1 and CDR2 sequences are SGHAT and FQNNGV. The CDR3 covers 13 residues.

The chain couples TRBV11-2 to TRBJ2-1; 7 bases match TRBD2. Germline values: CDR1 SGHAT, CDR2 FQNNGV. After removal of 6 bases from V and 7 bases from J, the junction contained 18 bases not matched to a gene. The CDR3 length is 17 residues. The CDR3: CASSPSRGLADKNEQFF. DNA of the CDR3: TGTGCCAGCAGTCCATCACGCGGGCTAGCGGATAAGAATGAGCAGTTCTTC.

This clonotype was counted a single time. This may be a read error, as it is one base from a much larger clone. The chain recombines TRBV27 with TRBJ1-1; TRBD1 might be the D (6 bases). Germline CDR1 reads MNHEY; CDR2 reads SMNVEV (reference sequence). V shed 6 bases and J shed 4 bases, with 12 bases lying between them. The CDR3 sequence is 13 residues long. The CDR3 loop reads CASSLQGSTEAFF. CDR3 DNA sequence: TGTGCCAGCAGCTTACAGGGAAGCACTGAAGCTTTCTTT.

This clonotype was seen a single time. This chain joins TRBV7-9 and TRBJ2-7, with D tentatively TRBD2 (5 bases). Trimming took 7 bases from V and 0 from J, leaving 10 bases between them. From germline, CDR1 is SEHNR and CDR2 FQNEAQ (reference sequence). The CDR3 loop spans 13 amino acids. CDR3 coding DNA: TGTGCCAGCACCTCTCGGGGCTCCTACGAGCAGTACTTC. This encodes CASTSRGSYEQYF.

This clonotype showed up just a few times. V usage is TRBV4-1 and J usage is TRBJ2-5; 8 bases match TRBD2. V trimming: 0 bases; J trimming: 3 bases; junction bases outside the gene matches: 3. This CDR3 is 15 amino acids long. Germline V gene lookup returns CDR1 MGHRA and CDR2 YSYEKL. CDR3 nucleotide sequence: TGCGCCAGCAGCCAAGAGGCGGGGGGCGAAGAGACCCAGTACTTC. Residues: CASSQEAGGEETQYF.

Points on this clonotype: The junction departs from germline at one end; a sequencing error may be responsible. The chain employs TRBV7-7 and TRBJ2-5; 8 positions match TRBD1. The CDR3 loop spans 14 amino acids. Germline V gene lookup returns CDR1 SSHAT and CDR2 FNYEAQ (reference sequence). CDR3 DNA sequence: TGTGCTAGCAGCTTATCGGACAGGGACGAGACCCAGTACTTC. This codes for CASSLSDRDETQYF.

The V and J genes are TRBV27 and TRBJ1-6; TRBD1 matches 10 bases. The CDR3 extends over 18 amino acids. Germline lookup yields CDR1 MNHEY and CDR2 SMNVEV (reference sequence). The V gene end was trimmed by 5 bases and the J gene end by 2 bases; junction bases not matched to a gene: 9. The CDR3 nucleotides are TGTGCCAGCAGTCCCCGGGACAGGGGATTCCCCTATAATTCACCCCTCCACTTT. Its protein product is CASSPRDRGFPYNSPLHF.

This clonotype is labeled medium-sized. V is TRBV4-2 and J is TRBJ1-2; 8 positions agree with TRBD1. Germline values: CDR1 LGHNA, CDR2 YNFKEQ. This CDR3 is 23 amino acids long. With V trimmed by 1 base and J by 2 bases, 27 bases remained unmatched. Here the CDR3 reads CASSQAGVDRVELILKLNYGYTF. The CDR3 region has the DNA TGTGCCAGCAGCCAAGCAGGGGTGGACAGGGTCGAACTAATCCTAAAGCTAAACTATGGCTACACCTTC.

V and J are TRBV7-9 and TRBJ2-7, with 7 bases lining up with TRBD2. The CDR3 contains 16 residues. The germline V gene has CDR1 SEHNR and CDR2 FQNEAQ (reference sequence). The ends lost 1 base at V and 0 bases at J; junction bases unmatched: 6. In DNA, the CDR3 is TGTGCCAGCAGCTTAGTAAAGCGGGGTGACTCCTACGAGCAGTACTTC. Translating gives CASSLVKRGDSYEQYF.

This clonotype came up a few times. This chain uses TRBV12-3 or TRBV12-4 with TRBJ1-1; D may be TRBD1 (5 bases). The CDR3 has 17 amino acids. Between the trimmed V and J ends, which lost 3 bases and 0 bases, there was a span of 17 bases. In DNA, the CDR3 is TGTGCCAGCAGTTTTTCCGGGACGGCCACCCTGAACACTGAAGCTTTCTTT. Its protein product is CASSFSGTATLNTEAFF.

The chain employs TRBV7-3 and TRBJ2-1, with a weak D call TRBD2 (5 bases). V was cut by 5 bases and J by 11 bases, with 13 bases left in between. The CDR3 runs 12 residues. Germline-derived CDR1 and CDR2 are SGHTA and FQGTGA. CDR3 protein: CASSPSWSKQFF. The CDR3 DNA sequence: TGTGCCAGCAGCCCTAGCTGGTCTAAGCAGTTCTTC.

This clonotype was counted only a few times. J is TRBJ2-4 and V is TRBV20-1; D uncertain. The CDR3 is made up of 15 amino acids. V gave up 5 bases and J gave up 3 bases, with 17 bases separating them. CDR1 and CDR2 (germline): DFQATT, SNEGSKA (reference sequence). The CDR3: CSALGPHAVKNIQYF. The CDR3 nucleotides are TGCAGTGCTCTAGGGCCCCACGCGGTCAAAAACATTCAGTACTTC.